A single sample is the source of the 9 T cell receptor beta chains below, sequenced in a study of STAT5B mutations in CD4+ large granular lymphocyte leukemia. Clones were read by immunoSEQ multiplex PCR, and TCRdb kept only the in-frame ones, dropping some. The profile shows some 38,000 clones, 85% of them singletons. The sequenced sample consisted of CD4+ T cells from blood buffy coats. All receptors come from a human donor in good health.

The chain is built from TRBV7-3 and TRBJ1-2; D is perhaps TRBD1 (5 bases). This CDR3 contains 13 residues. Deletions cut 5 bases from V and 8 bases from J, with 15 bases between. The germline V gene has CDR1 SGHTA and CDR2 FQGTGA. CDR3 residues: CASSPGWIDGYTF. In DNA form, the CDR3 reads TGTGCCAGCAGCCCAGGGTGGATCGACGGCTACACCTTC.

V and J are TRBV25-1 and TRBJ1-1; no reliable D call. The CDR3 totals 12 residues. Per germline, CDR1 MGHDK and CDR2 SYGVNS. Trimming left V 6 bases short and J 1 base short, with 6 bases between. CDR3 nucleotides: TGTGCCAGCAGCCGAGCGAACACTGAAGCTTTCTTT. It specifies CASSRANTEAFF.

The table lists this clone with a few counts. The rearrangement uses TRBV30 and TRBJ1-4; D not certain. CDR3 length: 14 amino acids. With 8 bases removed from V and 0 bases from J, the gap between germline ends came to 13 bases. Germline V lookup: CDR1 GTSNPN, CDR2 SVGIG (reference sequence). The CDR3 loop reads CALITLATNEKLFF. The CDR3, as DNA: TGTGCCCTAATCACGCTTGCAACTAATGAAAAACTGTTTTTT.

V gene TRBV5-6 combines with J gene TRBJ2-7; no definite D call. CDR1 is SGHDT, CDR2 YYEEEE, per germline. The V end lost 0 bases, the J end lost 4 bases, and 5 bases lay between the germline ends. The CDR3 covers 12 residues. The DNA for the CDR3 is TGTGCCAGCAGCTTGGCCAATTACGAGCAGTACTTC. It yields the protein CASSLANYEQYF.

The chain combines TRBV5-4 with TRBJ2-7; D is possibly TRBD1 (5 bases). V dropped 5 bases and J dropped 6 bases, with 18 bases sitting between them. From germline, CDR1 is SGHNT and CDR2 YYREEE (reference sequence). The CDR3 spans 14 residues. The DNA for the CDR3 is TGTGCCAGCAGGCTGCAGGGTGAGAGGACCGAGCAGTACTTC. Residues: CASRLQGERTEQYF.

The CDR3 bases are TGCGCCAGCAGCCACCAATCTGGACCCGACGATACGCAGTATTTT. Protein product: CASSHQSGPDDTQYF. This rearrangement joins TRBV4-3 to TRBJ2-3; no reliable D call. The CDR3 is 15 residues long. V dropped 3 bases and J dropped 6 bases, with 16 bases sitting between them. CDR1 and CDR2 from the germline V gene are LGHNA and YSLEER.

The chain carries TRBV7-2 and TRBJ2-1; TRBD2 might be the D (6 bases). Germline V gives CDR1 SGHTA, CDR2 FQGNSA. The V end was cut by 4 bases, the J end by 7 bases, with 23 bases between. The CDR3 spans 17 residues. The CDR3 DNA follows: TGTGCCAGCAGCTCCCCGAGGAGGACTACCACTATAAATGAGCAGTTCTTC. Protein: CASSSPRRTTTINEQFF.

This clone turned up a few times. The gene calls are TRBV29-1 and TRBJ1-4; TRBD1 matches at 8 bases. The CDR3 has 13 amino acids. Per germline, CDR1 SQVTM and CDR2 ANQGSEA. V lost 6 bases, J lost 10 bases, and 10 bases stayed unmatched. CDR3 in DNA: TGCAGCGTGGCTGCCTCTGGACAGGGAAAACTGTTTTTT. It yields the protein CSVAASGQGKLFF.

The chain has TRBV11-3 and TRBJ2-3; 7 nucleotides agree with TRBD1. Trimming removed 4 bases from V and 2 bases from J; junction bases left unmatched: 3. CDR1 is SGHNT and CDR2 is YENEEA in the germline V gene. The CDR3 consists of 14 residues. In nucleotides, the CDR3 is TGTGCCAGCAGCTACGGACAGGCCACAGATACGCAGTATTTT. Amino acids: CASSYGQATDTQYF.